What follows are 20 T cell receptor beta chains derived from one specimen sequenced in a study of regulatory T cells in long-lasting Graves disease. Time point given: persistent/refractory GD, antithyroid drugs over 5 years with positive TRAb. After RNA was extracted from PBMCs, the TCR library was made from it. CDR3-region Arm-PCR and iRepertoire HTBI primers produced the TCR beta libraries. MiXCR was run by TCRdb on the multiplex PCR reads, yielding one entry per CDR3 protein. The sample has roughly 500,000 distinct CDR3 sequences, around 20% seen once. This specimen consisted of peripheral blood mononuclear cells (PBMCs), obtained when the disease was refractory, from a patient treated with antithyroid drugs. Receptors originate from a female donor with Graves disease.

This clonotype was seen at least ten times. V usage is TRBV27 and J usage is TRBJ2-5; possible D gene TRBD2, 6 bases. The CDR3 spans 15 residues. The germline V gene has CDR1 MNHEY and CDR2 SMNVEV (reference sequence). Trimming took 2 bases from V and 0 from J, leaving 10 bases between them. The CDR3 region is CASSLGGIYQETQYF. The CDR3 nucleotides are TGTGCCAGCAGTTTAGGGGGGATCTACCAAGAGACCCAGTACTTC.

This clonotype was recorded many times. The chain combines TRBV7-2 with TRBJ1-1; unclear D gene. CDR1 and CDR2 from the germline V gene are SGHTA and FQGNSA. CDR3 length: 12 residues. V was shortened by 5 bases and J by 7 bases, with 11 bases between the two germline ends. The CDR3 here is CASSQGVNEAFF. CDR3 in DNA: TGTGCCAGCAGCCAAGGCGTCAATGAAGCTTTCTTT.

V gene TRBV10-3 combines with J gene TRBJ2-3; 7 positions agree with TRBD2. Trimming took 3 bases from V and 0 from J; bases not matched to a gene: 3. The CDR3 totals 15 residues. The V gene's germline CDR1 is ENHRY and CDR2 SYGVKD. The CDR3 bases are TGTGCCATCAGTGAAACTAGCGAGAGCACAGATACGCAGTATTTT. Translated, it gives CAISETSESTDTQYF.

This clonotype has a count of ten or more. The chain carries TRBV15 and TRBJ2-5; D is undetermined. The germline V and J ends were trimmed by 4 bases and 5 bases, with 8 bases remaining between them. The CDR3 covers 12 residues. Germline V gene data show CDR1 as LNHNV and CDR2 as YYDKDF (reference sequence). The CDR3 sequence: CATSKGLETQYF. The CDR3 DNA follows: TGTGCCACCAGCAAAGGGTTGGAGACCCAGTACTTC.

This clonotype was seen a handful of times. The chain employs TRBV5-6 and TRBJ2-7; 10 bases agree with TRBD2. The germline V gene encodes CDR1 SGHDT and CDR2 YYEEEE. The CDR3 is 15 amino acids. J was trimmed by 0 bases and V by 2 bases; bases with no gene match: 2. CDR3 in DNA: TGTGCCAGCAGCTTACTAGCGGGATTCTCCTACGAGCAGTACTTC. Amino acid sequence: CASSLLAGFSYEQYF.

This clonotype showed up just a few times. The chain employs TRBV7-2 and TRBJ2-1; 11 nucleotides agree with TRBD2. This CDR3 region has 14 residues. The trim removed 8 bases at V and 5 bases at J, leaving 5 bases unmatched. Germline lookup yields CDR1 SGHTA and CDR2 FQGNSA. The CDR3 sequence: CASLTSGRDNEQFF. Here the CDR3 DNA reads TGTGCCAGCCTCACTAGCGGGAGAGACAATGAGCAGTTCTTC.

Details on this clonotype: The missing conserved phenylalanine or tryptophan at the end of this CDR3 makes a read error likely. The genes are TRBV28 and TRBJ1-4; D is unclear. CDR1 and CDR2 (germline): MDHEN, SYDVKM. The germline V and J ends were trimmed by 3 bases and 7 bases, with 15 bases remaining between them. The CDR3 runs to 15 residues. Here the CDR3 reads CASSFFDGSGEKLFL. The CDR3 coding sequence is TGTGCCAGCAGTTTCTTCGACGGATCGGGTGAAAAACTGTTTTTA.

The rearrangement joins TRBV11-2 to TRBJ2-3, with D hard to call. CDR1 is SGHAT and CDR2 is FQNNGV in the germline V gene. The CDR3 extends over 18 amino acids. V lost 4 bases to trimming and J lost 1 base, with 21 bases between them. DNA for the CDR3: TGTGCCAGCAGCTCAATCTTGATGGGGAAATTAGGCACAGATACGCAGTATTTT. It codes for CASSSILMGKLGTDTQYF.

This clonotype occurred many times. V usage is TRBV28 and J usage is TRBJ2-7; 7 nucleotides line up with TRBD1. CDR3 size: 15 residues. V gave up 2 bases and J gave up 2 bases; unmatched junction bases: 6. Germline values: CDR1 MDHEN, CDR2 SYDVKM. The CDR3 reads CASSLPQGPTYEQYF. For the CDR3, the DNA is TGTGCCAGCAGTTTACCACAGGGGCCCACCTACGAGCAGTACTTC.

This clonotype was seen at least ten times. The CDR3 region is CSVEAPGRQGGYTF. The CDR3 nucleotides are TGCAGCGTTGAAGCTCCGGGCAGACAAGGTGGCTACACCTTC. This chain connects TRBV29-1 to TRBJ1-2; the D is unclear. The CDR3 has 14 amino acids. With 1 base removed from V and 7 bases from J, the gap between germline ends came to 16 bases. Germline V gene lookup returns CDR1 SQVTM and CDR2 ANQGSEA.

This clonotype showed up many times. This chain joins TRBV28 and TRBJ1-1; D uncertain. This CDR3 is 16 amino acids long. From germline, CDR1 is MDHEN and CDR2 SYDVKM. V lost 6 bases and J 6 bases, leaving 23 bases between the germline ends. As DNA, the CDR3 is TGTGCCAGCAGCTCCCTGGAGGGAATTTTAGACGCTGAAGCTTTCTTT. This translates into CASSSLEGILDAEAFF.

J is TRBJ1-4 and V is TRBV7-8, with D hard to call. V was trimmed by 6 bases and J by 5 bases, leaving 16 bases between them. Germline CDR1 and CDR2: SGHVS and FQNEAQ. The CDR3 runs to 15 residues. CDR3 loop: CASSPGASPNEKLFF. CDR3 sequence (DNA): TGTGCCAGCAGTCCCGGTGCCAGCCCAAATGAAAAACTGTTTTTT.

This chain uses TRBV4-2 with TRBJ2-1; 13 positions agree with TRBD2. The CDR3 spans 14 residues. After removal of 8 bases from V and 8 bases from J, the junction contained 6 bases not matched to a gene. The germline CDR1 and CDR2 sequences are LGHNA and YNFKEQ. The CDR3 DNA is TGTGCCAGCCGCGGGACTAGCGGGAACCATGAGCAGTTCTTC. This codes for CASRGTSGNHEQFF.

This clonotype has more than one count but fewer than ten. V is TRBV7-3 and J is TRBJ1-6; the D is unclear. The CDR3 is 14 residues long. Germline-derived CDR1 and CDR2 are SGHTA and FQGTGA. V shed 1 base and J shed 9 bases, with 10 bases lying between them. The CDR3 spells CASSLSGIASPLHF. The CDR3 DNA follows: TGTGCCAGCAGCTTAAGCGGCATCGCTTCACCCCTCCACTTT.

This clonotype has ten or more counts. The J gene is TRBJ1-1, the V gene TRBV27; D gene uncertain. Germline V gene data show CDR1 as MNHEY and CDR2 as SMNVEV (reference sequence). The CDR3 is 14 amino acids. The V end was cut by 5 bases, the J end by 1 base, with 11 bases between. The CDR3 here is CASSILPGNTEAFF. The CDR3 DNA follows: TGTGCCAGCAGTATACTACCAGGGAACACTGAAGCTTTCTTT.

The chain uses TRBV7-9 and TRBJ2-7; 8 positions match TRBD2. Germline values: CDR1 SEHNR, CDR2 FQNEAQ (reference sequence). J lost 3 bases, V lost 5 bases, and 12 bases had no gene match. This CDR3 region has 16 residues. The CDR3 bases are TGTGCCAGCAGCATAGAATTTAGCGGGACGCTCTACGAGCAGTACTTC. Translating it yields CASSIEFSGTLYEQYF.

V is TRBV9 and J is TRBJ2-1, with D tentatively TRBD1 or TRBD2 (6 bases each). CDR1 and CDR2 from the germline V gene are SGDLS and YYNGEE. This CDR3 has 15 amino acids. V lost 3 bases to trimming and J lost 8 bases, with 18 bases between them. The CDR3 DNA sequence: TGTGCCAGCAGCGAGGACAGAAGGGAGGAGGATGAGCAGTTCTTC. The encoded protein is CASSEDRREEDEQFF.

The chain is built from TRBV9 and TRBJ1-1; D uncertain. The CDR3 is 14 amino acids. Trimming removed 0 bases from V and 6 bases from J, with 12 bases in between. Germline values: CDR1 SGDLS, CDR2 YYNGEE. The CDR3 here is CASSVVGSRSEAFF. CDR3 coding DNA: TGTGCCAGCAGCGTAGTTGGTAGTCGTTCTGAAGCTTTCTTT.

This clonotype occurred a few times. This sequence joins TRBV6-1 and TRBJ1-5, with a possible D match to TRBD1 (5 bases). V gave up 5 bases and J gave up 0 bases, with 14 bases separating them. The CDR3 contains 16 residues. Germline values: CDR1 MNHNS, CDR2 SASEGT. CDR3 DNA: TGTGCCAGCAGTATATCCTGGGGCGGTAGCAATCAGCCCCAGCATTTT. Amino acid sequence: CASSISWGGSNQPQHF.

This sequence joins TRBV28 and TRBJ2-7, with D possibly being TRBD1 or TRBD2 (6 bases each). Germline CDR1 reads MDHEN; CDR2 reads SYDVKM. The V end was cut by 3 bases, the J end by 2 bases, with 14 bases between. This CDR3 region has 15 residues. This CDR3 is CASSLTGAPTYEQYF. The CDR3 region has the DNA TGTGCCAGCAGTTTGACGGGGGCCCCCACCTACGAGCAGTACTTC.